What follows are 2 T cell receptor beta chains derived from one specimen sequenced in a study of T cell responses to AZD1222 COVID-19 vaccine. Clones were sequenced by immunoSEQ multiplex PCR, and TCRdb holds only the in-frame ones, with some missing. This sample carries 180,000 or so clones, 70% to 90% of them seen once, and the ten largest clones take 20% to 30%. The specimen comprised peripheral blood, sampled 28 days after the second AZD1222 dose. The receptors originated from an adult who received the AZD1222 COVID-19 vaccine.

V usage is TRBV7-8 and J usage is TRBJ2-1; 11 bases align to TRBD2. This CDR3 comprises 13 residues. V lost 1 base and J lost 10; bases outside the gene matches: 0. Germline loops: CDR1 SGHVS, CDR2 FQNEAQ. DNA of the CDR3: TGTGCCAGCAGCTTAGTAGCGGGAGGGGAGCAGTTCTTC. This codes for CASSLVAGGEQFF. Variable domain in full (rest from reference TRBV7-8 and TRBJ2-1): GAGVSQSPRYKVAKRGQDVALRCDPISGHVSLFWYQQALGQGPEFLTYFQNEAQLDKSGLPSDRFFAERPEGSVSTLKIQRTQQEDSAVYLCASSLVAGGEQFFGPGTRLTVL.

This clone showed up just a few times. V and J are TRBV6-5 and TRBJ2-7, with D perhaps being TRBD1 or TRBD2 (5 bases each). This CDR3 spans 14 amino acids. Trimming left V 0 bases short and J 6 bases short, with 12 bases between. CDR1 and CDR2 from the germline V gene are MNHEY and SVGAGI. The chain's CDR3 is CASSYSVTGLEQYF. The CDR3 coding sequence is TGTGCCAGCAGTTACTCGGTCACGGGGCTCGAGCAGTACTTC.